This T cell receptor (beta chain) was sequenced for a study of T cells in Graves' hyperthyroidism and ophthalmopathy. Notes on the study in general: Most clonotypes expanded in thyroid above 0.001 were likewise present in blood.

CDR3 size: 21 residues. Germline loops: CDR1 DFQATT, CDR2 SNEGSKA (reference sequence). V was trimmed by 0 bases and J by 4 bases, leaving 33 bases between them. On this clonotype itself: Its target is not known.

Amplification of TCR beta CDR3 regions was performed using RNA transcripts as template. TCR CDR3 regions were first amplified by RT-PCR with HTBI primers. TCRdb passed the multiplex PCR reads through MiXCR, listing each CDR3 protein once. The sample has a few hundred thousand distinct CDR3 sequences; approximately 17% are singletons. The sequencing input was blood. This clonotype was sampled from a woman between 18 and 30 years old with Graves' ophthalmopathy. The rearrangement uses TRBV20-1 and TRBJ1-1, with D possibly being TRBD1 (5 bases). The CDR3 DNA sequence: TGCAGTGCTAGAGATGAAGGGGCAGAAGGACCCTTCCCAGGACTGGGCACTGAAGCTTTCTTT. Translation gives CSARDEGAEGPFPGLGTEAFF.